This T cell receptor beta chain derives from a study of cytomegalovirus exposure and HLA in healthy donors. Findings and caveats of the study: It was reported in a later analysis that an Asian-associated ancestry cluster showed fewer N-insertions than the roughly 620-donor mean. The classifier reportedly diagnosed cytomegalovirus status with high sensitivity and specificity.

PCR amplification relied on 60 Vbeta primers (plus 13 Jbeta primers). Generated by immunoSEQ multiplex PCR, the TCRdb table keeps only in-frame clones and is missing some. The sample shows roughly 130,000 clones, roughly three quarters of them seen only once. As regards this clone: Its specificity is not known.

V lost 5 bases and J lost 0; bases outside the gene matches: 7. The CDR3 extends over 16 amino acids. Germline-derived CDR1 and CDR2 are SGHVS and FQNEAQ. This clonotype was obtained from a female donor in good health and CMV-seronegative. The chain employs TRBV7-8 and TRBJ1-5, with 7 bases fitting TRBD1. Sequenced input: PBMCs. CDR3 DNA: TGTGCCAGCAGCCCTATTACAGGGGTTAGCAATCAGCCCCAGCATTTT. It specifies CASSPITGVSNQPQHF.